This entry features one T cell receptor (beta chain) sequence. Its cognate antigen is unknown. This sample is part of a study of CD8+ T cells in alopecia areata. Study-level information: Tofacitinib was taken orally by treated patients, and the dose was 5 to 10 mg twice daily.

Whole-study results and caveats: Tofacitinib produced a significant decrease in scalp clonality and in expanded CD8+ clones among the top 100.

The treatment denotes: oral pan-JAK inhibitor, 5-10 mg twice daily. From germline, CDR1 is SEHNR and CDR2 FQNEAQ (reference sequence). Trimming took 5 bases from V and 0 from J, leaving 8 bases between them. The CDR3 runs to 14 residues. RNA extraction and reverse transcription yielded cDNA as sequencing template. Clones were read by immunoSEQ multiplex PCR, and TCRdb kept only the in-frame ones, dropping some. The sample includes 100,000 to 130,000 clones, 84% of them seen just once. The material sequenced was CD8+ T cells sorted from blood, taken at week 24, from a patient treated with tofacitinib. The source of this sequence is a human donor with alopecia areata. V is TRBV7-9 and J is TRBJ1-5; TRBD1 is a possible D gene (6 bases). The CDR3 sequence is CASSRTDSNQPQHF. As DNA, the CDR3 is TGTGCCAGCAGCAGGACAGATAGCAATCAGCCCCAGCATTTT. The whole variable domain, remainder taken from reference TRBV7-9 and TRBJ1-5, is DTGVSQNPRHKITKRGQNVTFRCDPISEHNRLYWYRQTLGQGPEFLTYFQNEAQLEKSRLLSDRFSAERPKGSFSTLEIQRTEQGDSAMYLCASSRTDSNQPQHFGDGTRLSIL.